The entry below describes one TCR beta chain. The antigen remains unidentified. The data were taken from a study of CD8 T cells in Susac syndrome. Findings of the study overall: Susac-specific public clones in total CD8+ repertoires numbered approximately 17; in CD8+ TEMRA repertoires, they numbered several. An acknowledgment was made by the study that its TCR sequencing and HLA analysis involved relatively few individuals.

The RNA input was about 0.5 to 1 ug, and it was reverse transcribed with random hexamers. TCRdb re-analysed the immunoSEQ multiplex PCR reads in MiXCR, keeping a single row per CDR3 protein. The data show tens of thousands of distinct CDR3 sequences, 95% to 97% seen once. TCR beta sequencing covered blood CD8+ and CD4+ T cells. TEMRA cells were FACS-enriched and CD8+ and CD4+ T cells negatively isolated. V trimming: 5 bases; J trimming: 4 bases; junction bases outside the gene matches: 10. The germline V gene encodes CDR1 SGHTA and CDR2 FQGNSA. The CDR3 is 15 residues long. Sequences were obtained from CD8+ T cells from PBMCs. The genes are TRBV7-2 and TRBJ1-1; 7 bases are shared with TRBD1. This TCR came from a human donor with Susac syndrome. CDR3 amino acids: CASSLNPTGSTEAFF. The CDR3 DNA reads TGTGCCAGCAGCCTAAACCCGACAGGGTCCACTGAAGCTTTCTTT.